This TCR beta chain originates from a study of T cells expressing NK-cell markers. Findings of the study overall: As a fraction of CD8+ T cells, dominant NKG2C+ clonotypes reached about 1.0-8% in 5 to 7 donors.

A note on this clonotype: Its antigen is not identified.

The CDR3 loop spans 12 amino acids. TCRdb reprocessed the 5' RACE reads, with one entry per CDR3 protein and no DNA. The sample totals some 600,000 distinct CDR3 sequences. The sequenced material came from blood T cells: a sorted CD56 or NKG2C T cell subset, CD4+ or CD8+ T cells, or bulk PBMC T cells (not recorded which). This TCR came from a man aged 18 to 29 in good health. The chain couples TRBV12-3 or TRBV12-4 to TRBJ2-1. The CDR3 protein is CASSFVIPEQFF.